What follows are 30 T cell receptor beta chains derived from one specimen sequenced in a study of shared T cell receptors in the human thymus. TCRdb's copy holds only in-frame clones and misses some; the assay was immunoSEQ multiplex PCR. Of more than 550,000 clones in the sample, more than 70% were seen once. The data were also submitted as part of a second study, on human thymus T cells.

The sequencing input was thymocytes. The origin of the receptors is a boy in the first two years of life with a congenital heart defect.

The rearrangement uses TRBV27 and TRBJ1-2; D may be TRBD1 (5 bases). This CDR3 is built from 14 residues. In germline, CDR1 is MNHEY, CDR2 SMNVEV (reference sequence). Trimming removed 5 bases at V and 6 bases at J, with 16 bases between. The CDR3 loop reads CASSPRTRGDGYTF. The CDR3, as DNA: TGTGCCAGCAGTCCCAGGACACGAGGAGATGGCTACACCTTC.

The V and J genes are TRBV4-3 and TRBJ2-1; 8 bases match TRBD2. From germline, CDR1 is LGHNA and CDR2 YSLEER. There are 21 residues in the CDR3. The ends lost 0 bases at V and 4 bases at J; junction bases unmatched: 20. CDR3 residues: CASSQESHPSWERGKYNEQFF. CDR3 coding DNA: TGCGCCAGCAGCCAAGAGTCTCACCCCTCTTGGGAGCGGGGGAAGTACAATGAGCAGTTCTTC.

The V and J genes are TRBV15 and TRBJ2-7; D remains ambiguous. The ends were cut back, 0 bases at V and 4 bases at J, with 13 bases in the middle. CDR1 and CDR2 (germline): LNHNV, YYDKDF (reference sequence). The CDR3 runs to 15 residues. CDR3 protein: CATSRDLTELYEQYF. The CDR3 coding sequence is TGTGCCACCAGCAGAGATTTAACAGAATTATACGAGCAGTACTTC. Based on the CDR3 plus reference TRBV15 and TRBJ2-7, the full variable domain is DAMVIQNPRYQVTQFGKPVTLSCSQTLNHNVMYWYQQKSSQAPKLLFHYYDKDFNNEADTPDNFQSRRPNTSFCFLDIRSPGLGDTAMYLCATSRDLTELYEQYFGPGTRLTVT.

V and J are TRBV27 and TRBJ2-7, with unresolved D. V shed 7 bases and J shed 6 bases, with 16 bases lying between them. This CDR3 comprises 13 residues. Germline values: CDR1 MNHEY, CDR2 SMNVEV (reference sequence). The CDR3 sequence is CASTRKRGTEQYF. In DNA, the CDR3 is TGTGCCAGCACTCGAAAGCGAGGTACCGAGCAGTACTTC.

The rearrangement joins TRBV25-1 to TRBJ1-6; 9 bases align to TRBD1. The germline V gene has CDR1 MGHDK and CDR2 SYGVNS. The ends lost 1 base at V and 10 bases at J; junction bases unmatched: 5. The CDR3 spans 15 residues. This chain's CDR3 is CASSESGTGRSPLHF. The CDR3 DNA is TGTGCCAGCAGTGAATCCGGGACAGGGCGGTCACCCCTCCACTTT.

This rearrangement joins TRBV7-2 to TRBJ2-3; D perhaps matches TRBD1 (6 bases). V lost 5 bases, J lost 0 bases, and 15 bases lay in between. The germline V gene has CDR1 SGHTA and CDR2 FQGNSA. This CDR3 has 16 amino acids. The CDR3 reads CASSPETGASTDTQYF. The DNA for the CDR3 is TGTGCCAGCAGCCCTGAGACAGGAGCTAGCACAGATACGCAGTATTTT.

This clone appeared a single time. The chain couples TRBV4-2 to TRBJ1-1; 10 bases align to TRBD1. This CDR3 comprises 20 residues. CDR1 LGHNA and CDR2 YNFKEQ come from the germline V gene. Losses at the gene ends were 3 bases for V and 5 bases for J; bases not matched to a gene: 21. The CDR3 here is CASSQRGNLGQGNMRTEAFF. For the CDR3, the DNA is TGTGCCAGCAGCCAGCGAGGTAATTTGGGACAGGGGAATATGAGGACTGAAGCTTTCTTT.

The chain employs TRBV27 and TRBJ1-6; TRBD1 aligns across 7 bases. The CDR3 is 19 amino acids. With V trimmed by 6 bases and J by 7 bases, 21 bases remained unmatched. Germline V lookup: CDR1 MNHEY, CDR2 SMNVEV (reference sequence). The CDR3 is CASSCLVCRSGGSNSPLHF. CDR3 DNA sequence: TGTGCCAGCAGCTGCCTGGTGTGCCGGTCAGGGGGGTCGAATTCACCCCTCCACTTT.

J is TRBJ2-7 and V is TRBV30; 7 bases align to TRBD1. V dropped 3 bases and J dropped 2; count of bases not matched to a gene: 4. Germline loops: CDR1 GTSNPN, CDR2 SVGIG (reference sequence). The CDR3 has 13 residues. The CDR3 region is CAWSPDRAYEQYF. DNA of the CDR3: TGTGCCTGGAGCCCTGACAGGGCCTACGAGCAGTACTTC. Based on the CDR3 plus reference TRBV30 and TRBJ2-7, the full variable domain is SQTIHQWPATLVQPVGSPLSLECTVEGTSNPNLYWYRQAAGRGLQLLFYSVGIGQISSEVPQNLSASRPQDRQFILSSKKLLLSDSGFYLCAWSPDRAYEQYFGPGTRLTVT.

The chain uses TRBV5-1 and TRBJ2-5; 9 bases align to TRBD1. Trimming at V came to 0 bases and at J to 3 bases, leaving 6 bases not matched to a gene. This CDR3 has 16 amino acids. From germline, CDR1 is SGHRS and CDR2 YFSETQ. CDR3 amino acids: CASSLAFTGGEETQYF. CDR3 nucleotides: TGCGCCAGCAGCTTGGCATTTACAGGGGGCGAAGAGACCCAGTACTTC. Full variable domain (missing parts from reference TRBV5-1 and TRBJ2-5): KAGVTQTPRYLIKTRGQQVTLSCSPISGHRSVSWYQQTPGQGLQFLFEYFSETQRNKGNFPGRFSGRQFSNSRSEMNVSTLELGDSALYLCASSLAFTGGEETQYFGPGTRLLVL.

The CDR3 region is CSVHSTGGRDRDTQYF. As DNA, the CDR3 is TGCAGCGTGCATTCCACGGGGGGGCGTGATCGAGATACGCAGTATTTT. This chain uses TRBV29-1 with TRBJ2-3; TRBD2 matches at 8 bases. Germline V gene data show CDR1 as SQVTM and CDR2 as ANQGSEA. The V gene end was trimmed by 6 bases and the J gene end by 5 bases; junction bases not matched to a gene: 16. The CDR3 consists of 16 residues.

V is TRBV5-1 and J is TRBJ2-3; the D gene is possibly TRBD1 (6 bases). The V and J ends lost 0 bases and 0 bases respectively, with 14 bases between them. The CDR3 is made up of 17 amino acids. The germline CDR1 and CDR2 sequences are SGHRS and YFSETQ. CDR3 sequence: CASSLAWGPASTDTQYF. The DNA of the CDR3 is TGCGCCAGCAGCTTGGCCTGGGGGCCGGCTAGCACAGATACGCAGTATTTT.

The chain is built from TRBV7-8 and TRBJ2-3; 15 positions match TRBD2. The CDR3 has 17 amino acids. Trimming removed 5 bases from V and 4 bases from J; junction bases left unmatched: 7. Germline V CDR1 and CDR2: SGHVS, FQNEAQ. The CDR3 region has the DNA TGTGCCAGCAGCCGGACTAGCGGGAGGGCCTGGCCAGATACGCAGTATTTT. Its translation: CASSRTSGRAWPDTQYF. The whole variable domain, remainder taken from reference TRBV7-8 and TRBJ2-3, is GAGVSQSPRYKVAKRGQDVALRCDPISGHVSLFWYQQALGQGPEFLTYFQNEAQLDKSGLPSDRFFAERPEGSVSTLKIQRTQQEDSAVYLCASSRTSGRAWPDTQYFGPGTRLTVL.

The chain recombines TRBV5-4 with TRBJ2-1; D remains unclear. The CDR3 contains 11 residues. V gave up 4 bases and J gave up 5 bases, with 4 bases separating them. Germline CDR1 is SGHNT and CDR2 is YYREEE (reference sequence). CDR3 nucleotide sequence: TGTGCCAGCAGCCAAAACAATGAGCAGTTCTTC. Residues: CASSQNNEQFF.

This chain uses TRBV5-1 with TRBJ1-1, with D perhaps matching TRBD1 (5 bases). The V end lost 4 bases, the J end lost 3 bases, and 19 bases lay between the germline ends. Germline V CDR1 and CDR2: SGHRS, YFSETQ. The CDR3 sequence is 16 residues long. The CDR3 loop reads CASSPGPGSGYTEAFF. The CDR3, as DNA: TGCGCCAGCAGCCCAGGACCAGGGTCAGGGTACACTGAAGCTTTCTTT.

This sequence joins TRBV19 and TRBJ1-5; TRBD1 matches at 7 bases. The V and J ends lost 4 bases and 3 bases, in that order; junction bases with no gene match: 12. The CDR3 spans 17 residues. From germline, CDR1 is LNHDA and CDR2 SQIVND (reference sequence). This CDR3 is CASSTWDSEALNQPQHF. The CDR3 nucleotides are TGTGCCAGTAGTACCTGGGACAGCGAAGCACTCAATCAGCCCCAGCATTTT. Filled out from reference TRBV19 and TRBJ1-5, the complete variable domain reads DGGITQSPKYLFRKEGQNVTLSCEQNLNHDAMYWYRQDPGQGLRLIYYSQIVNDFQKGDIAEGYSVSREKKESFPLTVTSAQKNPTAFYLCASSTWDSEALNQPQHFGDGTRLSIL.

In this sample, this clone turned up once. The identical CDR3 is also encoded by other nucleotide sequences in the sample. This rearrangement joins TRBV6-5 to TRBJ1-5, with D maybe TRBD1 (6 bases). In germline, CDR1 is MNHEY, CDR2 SVGAGI. The ends were cut back, 0 bases at V and 5 bases at J, with 11 bases in the middle. The CDR3 sequence is 15 residues long. For the CDR3, the DNA is TGTGCCAGCAGTTACTCGGGAACAGGGCATCAGCCCCAGCATTTT. This codes for CASSYSGTGHQPQHF.

The chain combines TRBV6-1 with TRBJ2-7; 7 positions match TRBD2. CDR1 and CDR2 from the germline V gene are MNHNS and SASEGT. V was clipped by 3 bases and J by 5 bases; unmatched bases: 13. The length of the CDR3 is 16 residues. CDR3 DNA: TGTGCCAGCAGTGAGTGTGGGGGGGGTCCACCGGACGAGCAGTACTTC. Its translation is CASSECGGGPPDEQYF.

This rearrangement joins TRBV5-1 to TRBJ2-7, with 7 bases that match TRBD1. After removal of 3 bases from V and 2 bases from J, the junction contained 5 bases not matched to a gene. There are 14 residues in the CDR3. CDR1 and CDR2 from the germline V gene are SGHRS and YFSETQ. CDR3 sequence reads: CASSSPGQPYEQYF. The CDR3 DNA reads TGCGCCAGCAGCTCTCCGGGACAGCCCTACGAGCAGTACTTC. The whole variable domain, filled in from reference TRBV5-1 and TRBJ2-7, reads KAGVTQTPRYLIKTRGQQVTLSCSPISGHRSVSWYQQTPGQGLQFLFEYFSETQRNKGNFPGRFSGRQFSNSRSEMNVSTLELGDSALYLCASSSPGQPYEQYFGPGTRLTVT.

The chain carries TRBV6-4 and TRBJ1-6; D uncertain. The germline gives CDR1 MRHNA, CDR2 SNTAGT. This CDR3 is built from 15 residues. Trimming took 0 bases from V and 7 from J, leaving 10 bases between them. The CDR3 region is CASSDSGGKNSPLHF. The CDR3 nucleotides read TGTGCCAGCAGTGACTCCGGCGGGAAAAATTCACCCCTCCACTTT.

This clone appeared a single time. J is TRBJ1-6 and V is TRBV9, with 7 bases fitting TRBD1. From germline, CDR1 is SGDLS and CDR2 YYNGEE. CDR3 length: 14 residues. The junction had 1 base not matched to a gene; V was cut back by 0 bases and J by 7 bases. This CDR3 reads CASSVARGNSPLHF. DNA of the CDR3: TGTGCCAGCAGCGTAGCCAGGGGGAATTCACCCCTCCACTTT.

This chain uses TRBV5-1 with TRBJ1-1, with D possibly TRBD1 on 6 matching bases. Germline values: CDR1 SGHRS, CDR2 YFSETQ. Trimming stripped 0 bases from V and 5 bases from J, with 11 bases between. This CDR3 contains 14 residues. The CDR3, as DNA: TGCGCCAGCAGCTTGGAACAGGGAGGGACTGAAGCTTTCTTT. It translates to CASSLEQGGTEAFF.

Here the CDR3 reads CASSDGTRGNQPQHF. CDR3 in DNA: TGTGCCAGCAGTGACGGGACACGCGGCAATCAGCCCCAGCATTTT. The chain carries TRBV6-1 and TRBJ1-5, with D possibly being TRBD1 (6 bases). Deletions cut 3 bases from V and 2 bases from J, with 11 bases between. From germline, CDR1 is MNHNS and CDR2 SASEGT. The CDR3 is 15 amino acids.

The rearrangement links TRBV5-1 to TRBJ2-5; 8 bases are shared with TRBD2. Looked up from germline, CDR1 is SGHRS and CDR2 is YFSETQ. The CDR3 sequence is 15 residues long. Unmatched junction bases numbered 9, after V lost 4 bases and J lost 4 bases. The CDR3 loop is CASSVMGTSTETQYF. The CDR3 DNA sequence: TGCGCCAGCAGCGTAATGGGGACTAGTACAGAGACCCAGTACTTC.

The gene calls are TRBV4-1 and TRBJ1-1; D ambiguous. The CDR3 is 18 residues long. Trimming removed 2 bases from V and 0 bases from J, with 19 bases in between. CDR1 is MGHRA, CDR2 YSYEKL, per germline. The CDR3 protein is CASSQSPLTLFMNTEAFF. In nucleotides, the CDR3 is TGCGCCAGCAGCCAATCCCCCCTTACTTTATTTATGAACACTGAAGCTTTCTTT.

V is TRBV14 and J is TRBJ2-5; maybe TRBD2 (6 bases). Germline lookup yields CDR1 SGHDN and CDR2 FVKESK. This CDR3 region has 14 residues. The V end was cut by 0 bases, the J end by 4 bases, with 9 bases between. DNA of the CDR3: TGTGCCAGCAGCCAAGAAGAGGAGGGAGAGACCCAGTACTTC. Encoded protein: CASSQEEEGETQYF.

The chain is built from TRBV5-6 and TRBJ1-2; TRBD1 might be the D (5 bases). Germline V CDR1 and CDR2: SGHDT, YYEEEE. The length of the CDR3 is 14 residues. Trimming took 6 bases from V and 8 from J, leaving 20 bases between them. CDR3 DNA: TGTGCCAGCACCCCCGGGGGGTTTCAACTCGGCTACACCTTC. This translates into CASTPGGFQLGYTF.

V gene TRBV11-2 combines with J gene TRBJ1-1, with 7 bases identical to TRBD1. This CDR3 is built from 17 residues. Looked up from germline, CDR1 is SGHAT and CDR2 is FQNNGV. Trimming at V came to 3 bases and at J to 5 bases, leaving 15 bases not matched to a gene. This CDR3 reads CASSFGGETGVETEAFF. The CDR3 DNA sequence: TGTGCCAGCAGCTTCGGAGGGGAAACAGGGGTGGAAACTGAAGCTTTCTTT.

This clone was picked up one time. This chain joins TRBV23-1 and TRBJ1-1; no clear D gene. TRBV23-1 is placed among ORFs of uncertain function. The CDR3 length is 16 residues. Between the trimmed V and J ends, which lost 0 bases and 10 bases, there was a span of 21 bases. For the CDR3, the DNA is TGCGCCAGCAGTCAATCGGTCCAGGCCACCCGAATCGGAGCTTTCTTT. Residues: CASSQSVQATRIGAFF.

The chain couples TRBV5-1 to TRBJ2-7, with TRBD1 as a possible D gene (6 bases). Trimming took off 4 bases at V and 3 bases at J, with 11 bases between the two ends. Germline CDR1 and CDR2: SGHRS and YFSETQ. The CDR3 covers 13 residues. The CDR3 loop is CASSMGHHYEQYF. CDR3 DNA sequence: TGCGCCAGCAGCATGGGACACCACTACGAGCAGTACTTC.